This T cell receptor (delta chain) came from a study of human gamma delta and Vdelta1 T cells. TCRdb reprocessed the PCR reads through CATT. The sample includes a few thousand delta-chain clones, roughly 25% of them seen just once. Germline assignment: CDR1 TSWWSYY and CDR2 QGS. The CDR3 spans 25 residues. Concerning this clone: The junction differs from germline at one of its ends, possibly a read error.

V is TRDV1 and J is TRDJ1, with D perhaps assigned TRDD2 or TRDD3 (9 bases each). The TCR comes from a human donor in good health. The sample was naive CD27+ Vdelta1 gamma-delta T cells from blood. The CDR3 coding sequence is TGTGCTCTTGGGGAACCGAATGCCTTCCTACTGCCCCCAGTGCTGGGGGATTCGTCCACCGATAGACTCATCTTT. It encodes CALGEPNAFLLPPVLGDSSTDRLIF.